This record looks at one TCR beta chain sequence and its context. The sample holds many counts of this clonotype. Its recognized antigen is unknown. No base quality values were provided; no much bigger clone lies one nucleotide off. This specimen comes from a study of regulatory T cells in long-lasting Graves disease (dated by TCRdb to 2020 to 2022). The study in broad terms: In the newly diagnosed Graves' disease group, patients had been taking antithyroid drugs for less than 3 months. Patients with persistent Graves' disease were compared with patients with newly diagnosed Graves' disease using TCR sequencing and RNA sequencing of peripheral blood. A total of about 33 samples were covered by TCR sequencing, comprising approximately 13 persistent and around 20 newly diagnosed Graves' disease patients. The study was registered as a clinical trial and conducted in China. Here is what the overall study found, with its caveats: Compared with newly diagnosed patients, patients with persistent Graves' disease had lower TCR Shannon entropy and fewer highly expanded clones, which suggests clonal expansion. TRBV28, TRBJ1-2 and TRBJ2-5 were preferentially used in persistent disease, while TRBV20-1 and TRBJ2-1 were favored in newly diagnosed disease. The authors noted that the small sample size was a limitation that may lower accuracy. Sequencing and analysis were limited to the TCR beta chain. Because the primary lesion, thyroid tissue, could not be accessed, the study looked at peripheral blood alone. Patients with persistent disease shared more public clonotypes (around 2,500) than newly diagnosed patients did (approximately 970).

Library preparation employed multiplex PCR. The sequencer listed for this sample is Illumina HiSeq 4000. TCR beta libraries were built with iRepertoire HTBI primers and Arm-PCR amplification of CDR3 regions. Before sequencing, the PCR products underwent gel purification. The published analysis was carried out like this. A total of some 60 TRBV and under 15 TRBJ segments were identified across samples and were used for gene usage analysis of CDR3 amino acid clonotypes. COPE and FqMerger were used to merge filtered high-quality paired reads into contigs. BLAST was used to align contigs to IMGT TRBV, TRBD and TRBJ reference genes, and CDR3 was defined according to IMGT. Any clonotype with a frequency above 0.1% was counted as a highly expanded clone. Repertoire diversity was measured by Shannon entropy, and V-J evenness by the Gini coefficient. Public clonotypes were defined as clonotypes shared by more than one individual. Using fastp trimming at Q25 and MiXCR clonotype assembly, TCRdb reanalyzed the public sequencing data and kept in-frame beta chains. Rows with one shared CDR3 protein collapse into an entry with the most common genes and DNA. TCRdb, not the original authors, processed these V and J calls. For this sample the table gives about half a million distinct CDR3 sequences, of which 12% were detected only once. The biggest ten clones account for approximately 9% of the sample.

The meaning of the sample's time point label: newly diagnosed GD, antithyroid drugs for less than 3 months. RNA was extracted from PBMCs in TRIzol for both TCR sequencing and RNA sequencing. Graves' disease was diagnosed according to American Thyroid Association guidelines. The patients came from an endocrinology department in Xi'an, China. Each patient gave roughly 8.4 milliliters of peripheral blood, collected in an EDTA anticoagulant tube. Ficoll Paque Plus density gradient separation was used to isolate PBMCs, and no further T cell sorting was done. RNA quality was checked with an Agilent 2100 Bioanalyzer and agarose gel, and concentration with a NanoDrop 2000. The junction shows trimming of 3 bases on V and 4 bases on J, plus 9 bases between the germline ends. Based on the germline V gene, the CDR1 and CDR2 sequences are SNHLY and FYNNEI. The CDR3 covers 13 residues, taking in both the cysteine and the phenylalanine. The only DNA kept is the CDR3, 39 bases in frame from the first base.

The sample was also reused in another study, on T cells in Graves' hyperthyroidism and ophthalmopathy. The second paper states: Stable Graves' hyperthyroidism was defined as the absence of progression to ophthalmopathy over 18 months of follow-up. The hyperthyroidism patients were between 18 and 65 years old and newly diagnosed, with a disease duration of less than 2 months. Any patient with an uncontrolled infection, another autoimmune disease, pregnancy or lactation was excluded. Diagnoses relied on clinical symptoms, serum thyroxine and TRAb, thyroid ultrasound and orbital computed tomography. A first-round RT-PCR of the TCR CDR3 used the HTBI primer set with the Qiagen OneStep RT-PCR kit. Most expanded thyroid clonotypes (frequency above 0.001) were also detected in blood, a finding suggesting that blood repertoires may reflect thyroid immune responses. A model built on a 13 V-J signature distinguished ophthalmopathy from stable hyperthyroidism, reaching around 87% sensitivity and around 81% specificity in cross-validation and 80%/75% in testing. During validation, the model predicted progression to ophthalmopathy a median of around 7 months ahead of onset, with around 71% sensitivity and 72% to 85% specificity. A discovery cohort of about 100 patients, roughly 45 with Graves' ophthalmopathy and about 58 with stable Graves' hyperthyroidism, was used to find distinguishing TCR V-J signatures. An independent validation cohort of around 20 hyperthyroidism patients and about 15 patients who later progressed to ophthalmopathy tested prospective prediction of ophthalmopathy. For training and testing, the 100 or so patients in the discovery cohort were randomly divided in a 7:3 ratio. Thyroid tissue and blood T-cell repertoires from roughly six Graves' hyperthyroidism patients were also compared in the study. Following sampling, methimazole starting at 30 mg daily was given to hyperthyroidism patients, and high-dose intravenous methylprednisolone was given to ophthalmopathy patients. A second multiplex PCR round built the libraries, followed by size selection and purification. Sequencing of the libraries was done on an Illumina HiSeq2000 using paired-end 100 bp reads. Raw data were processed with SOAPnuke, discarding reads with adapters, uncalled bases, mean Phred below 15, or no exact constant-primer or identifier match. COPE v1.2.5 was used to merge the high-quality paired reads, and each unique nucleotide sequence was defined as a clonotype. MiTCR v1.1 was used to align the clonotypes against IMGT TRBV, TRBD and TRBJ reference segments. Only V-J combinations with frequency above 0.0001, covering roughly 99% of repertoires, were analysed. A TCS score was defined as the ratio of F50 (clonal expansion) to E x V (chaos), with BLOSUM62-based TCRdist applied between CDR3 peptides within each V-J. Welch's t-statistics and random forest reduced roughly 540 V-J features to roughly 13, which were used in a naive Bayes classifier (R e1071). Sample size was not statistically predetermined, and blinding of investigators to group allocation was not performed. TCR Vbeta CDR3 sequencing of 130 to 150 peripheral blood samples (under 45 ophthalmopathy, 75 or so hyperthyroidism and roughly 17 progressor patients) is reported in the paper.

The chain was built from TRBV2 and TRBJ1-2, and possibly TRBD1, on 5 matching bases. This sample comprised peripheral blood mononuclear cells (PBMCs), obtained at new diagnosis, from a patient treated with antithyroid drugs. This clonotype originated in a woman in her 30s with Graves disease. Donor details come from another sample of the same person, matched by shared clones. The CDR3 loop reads CASSDQGSYGYTF. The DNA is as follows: TGTGCCAGCAGTGACCAGGGAAGCTATGGCTACACCTTC.